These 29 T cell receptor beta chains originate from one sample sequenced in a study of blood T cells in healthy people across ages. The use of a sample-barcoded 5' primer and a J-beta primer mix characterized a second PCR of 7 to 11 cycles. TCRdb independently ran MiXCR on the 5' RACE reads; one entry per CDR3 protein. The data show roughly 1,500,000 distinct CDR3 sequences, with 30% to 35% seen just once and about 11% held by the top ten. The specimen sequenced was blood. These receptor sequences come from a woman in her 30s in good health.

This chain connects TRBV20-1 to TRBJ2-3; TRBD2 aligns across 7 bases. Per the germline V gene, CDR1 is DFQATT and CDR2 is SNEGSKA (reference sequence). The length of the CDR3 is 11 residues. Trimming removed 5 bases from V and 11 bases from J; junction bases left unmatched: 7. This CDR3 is CSAGDYPKQYF. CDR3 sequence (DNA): TGCAGTGCTGGGGACTACCCCAAGCAGTATTTT.

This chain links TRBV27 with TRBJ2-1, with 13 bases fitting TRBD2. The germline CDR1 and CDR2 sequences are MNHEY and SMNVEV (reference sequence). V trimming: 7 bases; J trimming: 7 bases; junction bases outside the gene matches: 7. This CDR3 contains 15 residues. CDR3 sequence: CASTVGTSGKNEQFF. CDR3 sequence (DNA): TGTGCCAGCACCGTGGGGACTAGCGGGAAGAATGAGCAGTTCTTC.

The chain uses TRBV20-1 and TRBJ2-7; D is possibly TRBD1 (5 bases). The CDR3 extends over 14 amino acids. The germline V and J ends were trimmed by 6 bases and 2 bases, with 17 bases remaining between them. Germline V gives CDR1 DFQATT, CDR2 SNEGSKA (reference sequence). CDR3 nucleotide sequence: TGCAGTGCCTTGGAAGGGGAAGGGGCCTACGAGCAGTACTTC. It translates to CSALEGEGAYEQYF.

CDR3 region: CATNSRAGARAVPGELFF. Written as DNA, the CDR3 is TGTGCCACCAACTCACGAGCGGGCGCCCGCGCCGTCCCCGGGGAGCTGTTTTTT. J is TRBJ2-2 and V is TRBV10-3, with a tentative D call TRBD2 (6 bases). V was pared by 10 bases and J by 6 bases, with 30 bases between. The CDR3 has 18 amino acids. The germline V gene has CDR1 ENHRY and CDR2 SYGVKD.

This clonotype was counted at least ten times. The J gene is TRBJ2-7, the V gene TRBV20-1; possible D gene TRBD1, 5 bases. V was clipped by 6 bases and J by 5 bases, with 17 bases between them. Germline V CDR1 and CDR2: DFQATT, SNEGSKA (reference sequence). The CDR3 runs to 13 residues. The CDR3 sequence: CSAHMSRAHEQYF. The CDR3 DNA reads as TGCAGTGCGCACATGTCCAGGGCCCACGAGCAGTACTTC.

The CDR3 coding sequence is TGCGCCAGCAGCTTCGGCCCCCCGGATGGCTACACCTTC. This encodes CASSFGPPDGYTF. The chain recombines TRBV5-1 with TRBJ1-2; D is unclear. Trimming took off 2 bases at V and 6 bases at J, with 11 bases between the two ends. Germline CDR1 and CDR2: SGHRS and YFSETQ. The CDR3 sequence is 13 residues long.

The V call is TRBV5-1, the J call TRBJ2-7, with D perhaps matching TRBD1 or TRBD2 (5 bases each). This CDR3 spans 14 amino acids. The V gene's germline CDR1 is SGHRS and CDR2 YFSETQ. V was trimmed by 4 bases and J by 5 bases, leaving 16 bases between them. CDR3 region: CASSGGWGRNEQYF. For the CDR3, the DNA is TGCGCCAGCAGCGGGGGATGGGGCCGGAACGAGCAGTACTTC.

The CDR3 loop reads CASRGAGGGYTF. The CDR3 bases are TGTGCCAGCAGAGGCGCGGGTGGGGGCTACACCTTC. The chain is built from TRBV12-3 or TRBV12-4 and TRBJ1-2; D gene uncertain. This CDR3 has 12 amino acids. V was trimmed by 6 bases and J by 8 bases, leaving 13 bases between them.

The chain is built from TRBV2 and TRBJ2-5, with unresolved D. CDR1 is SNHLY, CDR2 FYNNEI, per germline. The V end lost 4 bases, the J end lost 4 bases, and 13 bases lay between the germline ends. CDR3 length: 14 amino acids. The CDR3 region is CASSASMTVETQYF. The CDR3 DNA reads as TGTGCCAGCAGTGCGTCGATGACGGTAGAGACCCAGTACTTC.

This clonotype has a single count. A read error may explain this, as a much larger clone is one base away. The CDR3 loop is CASRLRVGQAYNEQFF. For the CDR3, the DNA is TGCGCCAGCAGACTCCGTGTCGGACAGGCGTACAATGAGCAGTTCTTC. The chain joins TRBV4-1 to TRBJ2-1, with TRBD1 matching over 7 bases. The CDR3 length is 16 residues. V gave up 6 bases and J gave up 4 bases; unmatched junction bases: 12. Germline assignment: CDR1 MGHRA and CDR2 YSYEKL.

CDR3 coding DNA: TGCGCCAGCAGCCCAGCCGGGCTCCAGACCGTTAACTATGGCTACACCTTC. Residues: CASSPAGLQTVNYGYTF. This rearrangement joins TRBV5-1 to TRBJ1-2; D call uncertain. The germline V gene has CDR1 SGHRS and CDR2 YFSETQ. The CDR3 covers 17 residues. V lost 4 bases, J lost 1 base, and 20 bases lay in between.

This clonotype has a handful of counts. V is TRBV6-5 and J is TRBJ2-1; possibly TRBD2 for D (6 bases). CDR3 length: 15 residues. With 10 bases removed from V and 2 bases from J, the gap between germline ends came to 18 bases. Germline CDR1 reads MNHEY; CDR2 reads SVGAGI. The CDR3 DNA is TGTGCCACAACCGGCGGGGAACTAGCCTACAATGAGCAGTTCTTC. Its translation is CATTGGELAYNEQFF.

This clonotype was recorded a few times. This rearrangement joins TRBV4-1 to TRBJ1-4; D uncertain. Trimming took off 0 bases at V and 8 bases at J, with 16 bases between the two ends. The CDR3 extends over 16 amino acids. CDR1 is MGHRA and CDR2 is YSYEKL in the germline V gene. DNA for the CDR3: TGCGCCAGCAGCCAAGAGCCAACGTTAGGACGGGAAAAACTGTTTTTT. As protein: CASSQEPTLGREKLFF.

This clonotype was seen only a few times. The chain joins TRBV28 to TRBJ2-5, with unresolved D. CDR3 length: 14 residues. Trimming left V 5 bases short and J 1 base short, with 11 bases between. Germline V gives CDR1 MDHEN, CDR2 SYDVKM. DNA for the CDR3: TGTGCCAGCAGTCCCTACAGATCCCAAGAGACCCAGTACTTC. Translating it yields CASSPYRSQETQYF.

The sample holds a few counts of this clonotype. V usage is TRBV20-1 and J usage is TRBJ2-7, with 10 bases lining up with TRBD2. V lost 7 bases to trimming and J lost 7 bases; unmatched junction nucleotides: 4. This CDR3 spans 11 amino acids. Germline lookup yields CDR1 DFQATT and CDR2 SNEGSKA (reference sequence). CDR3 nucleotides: TGCAGTGTTCCTAGCGGGGGAGAGCAGTACTTC. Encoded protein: CSVPSGGEQYF.

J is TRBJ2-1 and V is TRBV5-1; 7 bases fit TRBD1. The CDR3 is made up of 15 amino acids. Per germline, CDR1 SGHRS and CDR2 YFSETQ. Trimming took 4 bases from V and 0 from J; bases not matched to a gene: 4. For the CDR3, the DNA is TGCGCCAGCAGCACGGGACAGAACTCCTACAATGAGCAGTTCTTC. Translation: CASSTGQNSYNEQFF.

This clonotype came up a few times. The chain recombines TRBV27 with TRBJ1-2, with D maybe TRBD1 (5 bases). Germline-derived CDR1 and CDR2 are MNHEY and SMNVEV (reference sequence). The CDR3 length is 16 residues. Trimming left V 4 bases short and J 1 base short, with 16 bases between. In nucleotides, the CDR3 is TGTGCCAGCAGTTCCGACCGACAGCGCATTAACTATGGCTACACCTTC. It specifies CASSSDRQRINYGYTF.

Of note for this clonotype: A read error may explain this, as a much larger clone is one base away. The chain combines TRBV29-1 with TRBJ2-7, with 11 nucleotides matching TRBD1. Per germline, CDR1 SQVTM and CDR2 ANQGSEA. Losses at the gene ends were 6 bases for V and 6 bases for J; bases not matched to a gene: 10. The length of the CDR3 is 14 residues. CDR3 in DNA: TGCAGCGTAACCGGGACAGGGGGATACCGCGAGCAGTACTTC. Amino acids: CSVTGTGGYREQYF.

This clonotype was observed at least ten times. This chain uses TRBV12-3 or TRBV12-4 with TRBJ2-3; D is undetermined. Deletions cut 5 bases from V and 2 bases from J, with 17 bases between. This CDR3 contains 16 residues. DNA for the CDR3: TGTGCCAGCAGTCCCAGGACCTCCCTAGACACAGATACGCAGTATTTT. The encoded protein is CASSPRTSLDTDTQYF.

CDR3 sequence (DNA): TGTGCCAGCAGCGCGGGGTCGGGGGGCCCGTATCAGCCCCAGCATTTT. Encoded protein: CASSAGSGGPYQPQHF. The genes are TRBV9 and TRBJ1-5; tentative D call: TRBD1 (6 bases). In germline, CDR1 is SGDLS, CDR2 YYNGEE. The CDR3 runs to 16 residues. Between the trimmed V and J ends, which lost 3 bases and 5 bases, there was a span of 18 bases.

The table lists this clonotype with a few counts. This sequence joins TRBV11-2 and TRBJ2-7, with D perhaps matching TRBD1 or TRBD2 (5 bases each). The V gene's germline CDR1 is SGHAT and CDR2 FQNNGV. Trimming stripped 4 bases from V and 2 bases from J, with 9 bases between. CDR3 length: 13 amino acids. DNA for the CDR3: TGTGCCAGCAGCTCCCGGGACGCCTACGAGCAGTACTTC. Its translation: CASSSRDAYEQYF. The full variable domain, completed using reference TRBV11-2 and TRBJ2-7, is EAGVAQSPRYKIIEKRQSVAFWCNPISGHATLYWYQQILGQGPKLLIQFQNNGVVDDSQLPKDRFSAERLKGVDSTLKIQPAKLEDSAVYLCASSSRDAYEQYFGPGTRLTVT.

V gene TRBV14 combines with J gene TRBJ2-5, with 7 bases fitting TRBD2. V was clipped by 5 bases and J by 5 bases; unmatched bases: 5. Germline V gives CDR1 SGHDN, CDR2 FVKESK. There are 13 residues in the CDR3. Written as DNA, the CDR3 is TGTGCCAGCAGCGGAGGACTAGGGGAGACCCAGTACTTC. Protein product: CASSGGLGETQYF.

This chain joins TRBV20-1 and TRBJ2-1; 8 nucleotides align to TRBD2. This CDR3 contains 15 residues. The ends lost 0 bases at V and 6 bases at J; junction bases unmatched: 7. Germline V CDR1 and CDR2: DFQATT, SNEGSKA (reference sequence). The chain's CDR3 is CSAREGREVSNEQFF. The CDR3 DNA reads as TGCAGTGCTAGAGAAGGGCGGGAGGTGTCCAATGAGCAGTTCTTC.

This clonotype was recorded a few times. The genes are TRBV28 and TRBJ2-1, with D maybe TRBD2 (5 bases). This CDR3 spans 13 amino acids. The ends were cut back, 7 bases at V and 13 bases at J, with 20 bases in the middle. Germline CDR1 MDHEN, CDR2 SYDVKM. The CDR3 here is CASTGMAPRHQFF. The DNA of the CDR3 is TGTGCCAGCACCGGGATGGCCCCCAGGCACCAGTTCTTC.

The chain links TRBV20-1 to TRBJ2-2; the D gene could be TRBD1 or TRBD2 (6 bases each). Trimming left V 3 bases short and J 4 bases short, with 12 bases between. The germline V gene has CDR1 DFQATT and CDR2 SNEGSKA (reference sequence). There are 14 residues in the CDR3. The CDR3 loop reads CSASPGAGTGELFF. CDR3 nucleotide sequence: TGCAGTGCTAGTCCGGGGGCGGGCACCGGGGAGCTGTTTTTT.

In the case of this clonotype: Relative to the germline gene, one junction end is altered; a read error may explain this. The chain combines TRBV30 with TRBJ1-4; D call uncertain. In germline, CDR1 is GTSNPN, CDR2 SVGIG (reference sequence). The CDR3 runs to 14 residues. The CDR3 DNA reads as TGTGCCTGGAGGAACCCTGGGGTTAATGGAAAACTGTTTTTT. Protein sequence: CAWRNPGVNGKLFF.

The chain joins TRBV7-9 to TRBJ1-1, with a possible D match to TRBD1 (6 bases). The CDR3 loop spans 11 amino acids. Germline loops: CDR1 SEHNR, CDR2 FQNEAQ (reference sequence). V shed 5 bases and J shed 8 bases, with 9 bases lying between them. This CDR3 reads CASSRGQEAFF. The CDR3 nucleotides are TGTGCCAGCAGCCGAGGACAGGAAGCTTTCTTT.

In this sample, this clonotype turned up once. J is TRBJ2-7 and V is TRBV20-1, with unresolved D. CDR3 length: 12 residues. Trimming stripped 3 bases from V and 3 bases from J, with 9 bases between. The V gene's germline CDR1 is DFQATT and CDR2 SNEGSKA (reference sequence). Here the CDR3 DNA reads TGCAGTGCTAGGACCTTTGGCTACGAGCAGTACTTC. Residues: CSARTFGYEQYF.

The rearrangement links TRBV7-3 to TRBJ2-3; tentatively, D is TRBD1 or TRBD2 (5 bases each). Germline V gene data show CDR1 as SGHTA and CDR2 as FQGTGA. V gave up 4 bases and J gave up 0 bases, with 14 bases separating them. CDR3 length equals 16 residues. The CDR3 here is CASSYQGGGSTDTQYF. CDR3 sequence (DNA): TGTGCCAGCAGCTATCAGGGTGGGGGTAGCACAGATACGCAGTATTTT.